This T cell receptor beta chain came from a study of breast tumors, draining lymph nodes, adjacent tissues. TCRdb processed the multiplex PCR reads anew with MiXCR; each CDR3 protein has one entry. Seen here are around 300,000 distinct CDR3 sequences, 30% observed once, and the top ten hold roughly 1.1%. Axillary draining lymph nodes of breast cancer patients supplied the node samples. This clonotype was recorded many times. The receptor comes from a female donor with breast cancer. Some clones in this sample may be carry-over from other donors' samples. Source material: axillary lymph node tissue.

The DNA for the CDR3 is TGCAGTGCTAGAGGGGACAGGGGATATGAAAAACTGTTTTTT. It codes for CSARGDRGYEKLFF. The chain links TRBV20-1 to TRBJ1-4; TRBD1 matches 10 bases. The CDR3 extends over 14 amino acids. V shed 1 base, J shed 6 bases, and the junction held 2 bases outside the gene matches. Germline V lookup: CDR1 DFQATT, CDR2 SNEGSKA (reference sequence).